The 20 T cell receptor beta chains presented below share a single source sample, sequenced in a study of control samples from healthy donors and cancer patients. Profiled with immunoSEQ multiplex PCR; TCRdb holds only in-frame clones, not every one. The data show some 15,000 clones, roughly 93% seen once. The sequenced sample was PBMCs. These receptors all stem from a man aged 80 or over with lung cancer.

The rearrangement joins TRBV6-5 to TRBJ2-5, with D unclear. Germline-derived CDR1 and CDR2 are MNHEY and SVGAGI. V was pared by 0 bases and J by 1 base, with 9 bases between. This CDR3 spans 15 amino acids. The CDR3: CASSYSFGVQETQYF. The CDR3 nucleotides read TGTGCCAGCAGTTACTCGTTCGGTGTCCAAGAGACCCAGTACTTC.

The V call is TRBV2, the J call TRBJ2-3, with unresolved D. The germline V and J ends were trimmed by 9 bases and 7 bases, with 11 bases remaining between them. Germline V gene data show CDR1 as SNHLY and CDR2 as FYNNEI. The CDR3 runs to 11 residues. CDR3 sequence reads: CASEGQNTQYF. In DNA, the CDR3 is TGTGCCAGTGAAGGGCAGAATACGCAGTATTTT. The variable domain in full, with the rest retrieved from reference TRBV2 and TRBJ2-3, is EPEVTQTPSHQVTQMGQEVILRCVPISNHLYFYWYRQILGQKVEFLVSFYNNEISEKSEIFDDQFSVERPDGSNFTLKIRSTKLEDSAMYFCASEGQNTQYFGPGTRLTVL.

CDR3 in amino acids: CASSPGQELPRELFF. DNA of the CDR3: TGTGCCAGCTCACCAGGGCAGGAGCTACCCAGGGAGCTGTTTTTT. The chain couples TRBV18 to TRBJ2-2; D call uncertain. The CDR3 consists of 15 residues. V gave up 2 bases and J gave up 9 bases, with 16 bases separating them. Per germline, CDR1 KGHSH and CDR2 LQKENI.

The V and J genes are TRBV11-3 and TRBJ2-7, with TRBD1 identical over 7 bases. The CDR3 loop spans 16 amino acids. In germline, CDR1 is SGHNT, CDR2 YENEEA. After removal of 5 bases from V and 6 bases from J, the junction contained 16 bases not matched to a gene. The CDR3 sequence is CASSTRAQGKPSEQYF. DNA for the CDR3: TGTGCCAGCAGCACCCGGGCACAGGGGAAGCCATCCGAGCAGTACTTC.

The J gene is TRBJ2-2, the V gene TRBV7-9; 11 bases match TRBD2. V dropped 5 bases and J dropped 2; count of bases not matched to a gene: 4. This CDR3 region has 16 residues. In germline, CDR1 is SEHNR, CDR2 FQNEAQ (reference sequence). The DNA of the CDR3 is TGTGCCAGCAGCCTTAGCGGGGGGGCCAACACCGGGGAGCTGTTTTTT. It encodes CASSLSGGANTGELFF.

This clone has a single count. The rearrangement links TRBV10-1 to TRBJ2-7; 10 bases align to TRBD1. Germline V gene lookup returns CDR1 WNHNN and CDR2 SYGVQD (reference sequence). The junction had 10 bases not matched to a gene; V was cut back by 0 bases and J by 2 bases. The CDR3 has 18 residues. The CDR3 DNA follows: TGCGCCAGCAGTGAGTCGAGGACAGGGGGTATGGGCCCCTACGAGCAGTACGTC. It specifies CASSESRTGGMGPYEQYV.

The rearrangement uses TRBV6-5 and TRBJ2-5; D gene unclear. The CDR3 loop spans 10 amino acids. The V end lost 6 bases, the J end lost 3 bases, and 2 bases lay between the germline ends. Germline values: CDR1 MNHEY, CDR2 SVGAGI. DNA for the CDR3: TGTGCCAGCAGGGAAGAGACCCAGTACTTC. It translates to CASREETQYF.

This CDR3 is CASSSGIGGTQYF. For the CDR3, the DNA is TGTGCCAGCAGTTCCGGGATAGGTGGGACCCAGTACTTC. The chain joins TRBV7-2 to TRBJ2-5; tentative D call: TRBD2 (5 bases). Germline V CDR1 and CDR2: SGHTA, FQGNSA. The CDR3 extends over 13 amino acids. The V end lost 6 bases, the J end lost 7 bases, and 15 bases lay between the germline ends.

The CDR3 protein is CASSVRRQDSPLHF. Here the CDR3 DNA reads TGTGCCAGCAGCGTAAGACGGCAGGATTCACCCCTCCACTTT. The J gene is TRBJ1-6, the V gene TRBV9; no clear D. Germline V gene data show CDR1 as SGDLS and CDR2 as YYNGEE. Trimming took off 1 base at V and 8 bases at J, with 10 bases between the two ends. CDR3 length equals 14 residues.

The chain has TRBV5-1 and TRBJ1-1; tentative D call: TRBD1 (5 bases). CDR3 length equals 17 residues. Trimming took 3 bases from V and 6 from J, leaving 24 bases between them. The V gene's germline CDR1 is SGHRS and CDR2 YFSETQ. In DNA form, the CDR3 reads TGCGCCAGCAGCTCGGGAGGGACCGCGCCCGTTTGGGCTGAAGCTTTCTTT. It specifies CASSSGGTAPVWAEAFF.

This clone came up once. This sequence joins TRBV24-1 and TRBJ2-3; TRBD2 matches at 12 bases. The V segment lost 6 bases and the J segment 7 bases; nucleotides outside the gene matches: 10. Per the germline V gene, CDR1 is KGHDR and CDR2 is SFDVKD. This CDR3 has 16 amino acids. The CDR3 reads CATSPRTSGALNTQYF. DNA for the CDR3: TGTGCCACCAGTCCTAGGACTAGCGGGGCACTCAATACGCAGTATTTT.

The chain is built from TRBV11-3 and TRBJ2-5; D is unclear. The germline V and J ends were trimmed by 4 bases and 5 bases, with 20 bases remaining between them. The length of the CDR3 is 16 residues. Per the germline V gene, CDR1 is SGHNT and CDR2 is YENEEA. CDR3 DNA sequence: TGTGCCAGCAGCTCTCTTCGGGCTCTGTCTGGGGAGACCCAGTACTTC. Protein sequence: CASSSLRALSGETQYF.

The chain combines TRBV15 with TRBJ2-3; a weak D match, TRBD2 (5 bases). This CDR3 is built from 16 residues. The ends were cut back, 6 bases at V and 2 bases at J, with 18 bases in the middle. From germline, CDR1 is LNHNV and CDR2 YYDKDF (reference sequence). The chain's CDR3 is CATSSGLRSTTDTQYF. The CDR3 nucleotides are TGTGCCACCAGTTCCGGACTGAGATCAACCACAGATACGCAGTATTTT. The full variable domain, completed using reference TRBV15 and TRBJ2-3, is DAMVIQNPRYQVTQFGKPVTLSCSQTLNHNVMYWYQQKSSQAPKLLFHYYDKDFNNEADTPDNFQSRRPNTSFCFLDIRSPGLGDTAMYLCATSSGLRSTTDTQYFGPGTRLTVL.

V and J are TRBV5-4 and TRBJ2-3; the match to TRBD2 covers 7 bases. Germline assignment: CDR1 SGHNT and CDR2 YYREEE (reference sequence). The CDR3 is 14 residues long. V dropped 4 bases and J dropped 1; count of bases not matched to a gene: 3. The CDR3 nucleotides read TGTGCCAGCAGCCGGGGGGAAGGCACAGATACGCAGTATTTT. This gives the protein CASSRGEGTDTQYF.

V gene TRBV7-2 combines with J gene TRBJ1-3, with TRBD1 matching 7 bases. The junction had 7 bases not matched to a gene; V was cut back by 6 bases and J by 2 bases. Germline-derived CDR1 and CDR2 are SGHTA and FQGNSA. This CDR3 has 15 amino acids. The CDR3 nucleotides are TGTGCCAGCAGGAGAGGGGGCGCCGCTGGAAACACCATATATTTT. Translated: CASRRGGAAGNTIYF.

The chain recombines TRBV4-2 with TRBJ2-7; weak D call: TRBD2 (5 bases). There are 13 residues in the CDR3. Per germline, CDR1 LGHNA and CDR2 YNFKEQ. Trimming stripped 4 bases from V and 1 base from J, with 8 bases between. This CDR3 is CASSPEGSYEQYF. In nucleotides, the CDR3 is TGTGCCAGCAGCCCCGAGGGATCCTACGAGCAGTACTTC.

V is TRBV6-5 and J is TRBJ1-1; D is perhaps TRBD1 (5 bases). The CDR3 runs 13 residues. Trimming shortened V by 5 bases and J by 8 bases, and 15 bases separated the two germline ends. Per germline, CDR1 MNHEY and CDR2 SVGAGI. CDR3 sequence: CASSQTADFEAFF. CDR3 coding DNA: TGTGCCAGCAGTCAGACAGCGGACTTCGAAGCTTTCTTT.

V gene TRBV18 combines with J gene TRBJ1-4, with no clear D. The V end lost 2 bases, the J end lost 5 bases, and 12 bases lay between the germline ends. CDR3 size: 15 residues. Germline V gene lookup returns CDR1 KGHSH and CDR2 LQKENI. CDR3: CASSPSQTENEKLFF. In DNA form, the CDR3 reads TGTGCCAGCTCACCATCCCAGACCGAGAATGAAAAACTGTTTTTT.

This sequence joins TRBV4-3 and TRBJ2-1; no clear D gene. The V gene's germline CDR1 is LGHNA and CDR2 YSLEER. The ends were cut back, 1 base at V and 7 bases at J, with 14 bases in the middle. This CDR3 region has 15 residues. The chain's CDR3 is CASSQVPRSVNEQFF. CDR3 coding DNA: TGCGCCAGCAGCCAAGTACCGCGGAGCGTTAATGAGCAGTTCTTC.

The V gene is TRBV5-1, the J gene TRBJ2-1, with 11 positions matching TRBD2. Looked up from germline, CDR1 is SGHRS and CDR2 is YFSETQ. CDR3 length: 14 residues. Trimming at V came to 4 bases and at J to 8 bases, leaving 5 bases not matched to a gene. DNA for the CDR3: TGCGCCAGCAGCCTACTAGCGGGAGTTGATGAGCAGTTCTTC. Translated, it gives CASSLLAGVDEQFF.